The T cell receptor beta chain under discussion was sequenced for a study of blood T cell repertoires in COVID-19. Study-level information: Sites in the United States, Italy and Spain provided acute and convalescent COVID-19 samples.

Adults between roughly 18 and 89 years of age took part from about two dozen US areas. Assignment of participants to cohorts was predicated upon participant-reported clinical history. Some clones are missing from TCRdb's copy, which holds only in-frame ones; the method was immunoSEQ multiplex PCR. The sample has 240,000 or so clones; approximately 84% are singletons. The CDR3 spans 13 residues. Germline loops: CDR1 LNHDA, CDR2 SQIVND (reference sequence). Trimming removed 3 bases from V and 5 bases from J, with 10 bases in between. The chain uses TRBV19 and TRBJ1-1; tentative D call: TRBD1 (5 bases). Sequences were obtained from PBMCs or T cells enriched from blood (not recorded which). This clonotype was sampled from a woman aged 40 to 50 with acute COVID-19. This CDR3 is CASSMGGWTEAFF. DNA for the CDR3: TGTGCCAGTAGTATGGGGGGTTGGACTGAAGCTTTCTTT.